This T cell receptor (beta chain) originates from a study of T cells in Graves' hyperthyroidism and ophthalmopathy. This clonotype was counted at least ten times. The investigators amplified TCR beta CDR3 regions from RNA transcripts. First-round RT-PCR targeting the TCR CDR3 was performed with the HTBI primer set. TCRdb re-derived calls from the multiplex PCR reads in MiXCR, one entry per CDR3 protein. The repertoire holds under 400,000 distinct CDR3 sequences, with roughly 20% as singletons. The ends were cut back, 3 bases at V and 4 bases at J, with 18 bases in the middle. Per germline, CDR1 SGHVS and CDR2 FQNEAQ. This CDR3 has 17 residues.

V and J are TRBV7-8 and TRBJ1-4; D call uncertain. The sample was blood. The receptor comes from a woman between 40 and 55 years old with Graves' ophthalmopathy. CDR3 bases: TGTGCCAGCAGCTTTCTGGGCAGGCCGGCCAATAATGAAAAACTGTTTTTT. This codes for CASSFLGRPANNEKLFF.